The 24 T cell receptor beta chains below come from one sample, sequenced in a study of beta chain features in type 1 diabetes. Study-level points and caveats: A moderate, significant TCRB CDR3 shortening appeared in type 1 diabetes across four CD4+ subsets.

No cognate antigen is known for these TCRs. The isolated RNA, all of it, was reverse transcribed, so expressed TCRB transcripts were what got sequenced. Repertoires were generated with immunoSEQ multiplex PCR, while TCRdb's copy carries only in-frame clones and drops some. This table holds approximately 14,000 clones, around three fifths found once. The material sequenced was stem cell memory CD4+ T cells from blood. The receptors come from a woman younger than 30 with type 1 diabetes.

The rearrangement joins TRBV28 to TRBJ2-7; 7 bases fit TRBD1. The CDR3 length is 15 residues. The V segment lost 5 bases and the J segment 4 bases; nucleotides outside the gene matches: 11. Germline-derived CDR1 and CDR2 are MDHEN and SYDVKM. For the CDR3, the DNA is TGTGCCAGCAGTCCCTCGTACGGGACAGCTTACGAGCAGTACTTC. Translating gives CASSPSYGTAYEQYF.

For this clone: The same CDR3 is also encoded by other DNA sequences in this sample. The V call is TRBV2, the J call TRBJ1-5; 9 bases align to TRBD1. After removal of 4 bases from V and 2 bases from J, the junction contained 0 bases not matched to a gene. Germline lookup yields CDR1 SNHLY and CDR2 FYNNEI. The length of the CDR3 is 14 residues. CDR3 bases: TGTGCCAGCAGTGGGACAGGGGGCAATCAGCCCCAGCATTTT. It encodes CASSGTGGNQPQHF.

This chain links TRBV15 with TRBJ2-1; 7 positions match TRBD1. Trimming took 3 bases from V and 9 from J; bases not matched to a gene: 11. The germline gives CDR1 LNHNV, CDR2 YYDKDF (reference sequence). The CDR3 has 15 amino acids. This chain's CDR3 is CATSSTGALVGEQFF. CDR3 nucleotide sequence: TGTGCCACCAGCAGTACAGGGGCCCTCGTAGGTGAGCAGTTCTTC.

V is TRBV29-1 and J is TRBJ2-7, with TRBD2 matching over 12 bases. V gave up 4 bases and J gave up 1 base; unmatched junction bases: 5. The length of the CDR3 is 15 residues. Germline assignment: CDR1 SQVTM and CDR2 ANQGSEA. DNA of the CDR3: TGCAGCGTTGGACTAGCGGGAGAGGCTTCCTACGAGCAGTACTTC. Residues: CSVGLAGEASYEQYF.

The chain combines TRBV5-1 with TRBJ1-1, with 7 bases lining up with TRBD1. J lost 5 bases, V lost 0 bases, and 4 bases had no gene match. Germline CDR1 reads SGHRS; CDR2 reads YFSETQ. The CDR3 has 14 residues. The CDR3 DNA is TGCGCCAGCAGCTTGGAGCAGGGGGATACTGAAGCTTTCTTT. Translated, it gives CASSLEQGDTEAFF.

The chain combines TRBV11-3 with TRBJ2-5, with a tentative D call TRBD2 (6 bases). The CDR3 is made up of 14 amino acids. Germline V gene sequence: CDR1 SGHNT, CDR2 YENEEA. The germline V and J ends were trimmed by 4 bases and 1 base, with 10 bases remaining between them. The CDR3, as DNA: TGTGCCAGCAGCTCCCGGGGGAGCCAAGAGACCCAGTACTTC. Amino acid sequence: CASSSRGSQETQYF.

J is TRBJ1-2 and V is TRBV19, with 9 bases aligning to TRBD1. The J segment lost 2 bases and the V segment lost 6 bases, leaving 4 bases of the junction unmatched. The germline V gene has CDR1 LNHDA and CDR2 SQIVND (reference sequence). The CDR3 spans 14 residues. The DNA for the CDR3 is TGTGCCAGTAGCCGGACAGGGGTCAACTATGGCTACACCTTC. Translating gives CASSRTGVNYGYTF.

The chain recombines TRBV7-9 with TRBJ2-7, with 9 bases fitting TRBD2. Germline assignment: CDR1 SEHNR and CDR2 FQNEAQ (reference sequence). With V trimmed by 6 bases and J by 12 bases, 15 bases remained unmatched. CDR3 length equals 14 residues. CDR3: CASSYEQRGALVYF. CDR3 sequence (DNA): TGTGCCAGCAGTTACGAACAGCGGGGGGCTCTCGTGTACTTC.

The chain has TRBV10-3 and TRBJ2-1; 9 positions agree with TRBD2. Germline V gives CDR1 ENHRY, CDR2 SYGVKD. V was clipped by 8 bases and J by 6 bases; unmatched bases: 8. The CDR3 extends over 14 amino acids. Here the CDR3 reads CAIRRGREGNEQFF. The CDR3 bases are TGTGCCATCCGCCGCGGGAGGGAAGGCAATGAGCAGTTCTTC.

Only a few counts were recorded for this clone. The chain joins TRBV4-3 to TRBJ2-3, with TRBD2 matching over 8 bases. The CDR3 is made up of 17 amino acids. CDR1 is LGHNA and CDR2 is YSLEER in the germline V gene. V shed 1 base, J shed 2 bases, and the junction held 8 bases outside the gene matches. In DNA form, the CDR3 reads TGCGCCAGCAGCCAAGTTGTGACCGGGGGGGCCACAGATACGCAGTATTTT. Protein: CASSQVVTGGATDTQYF.

The rearrangement links TRBV7-2 to TRBJ2-7; 10 bases map to TRBD1. Germline V gene sequence: CDR1 SGHTA, CDR2 FQGNSA. The J segment lost 4 bases and the V segment lost 5 bases, leaving 5 bases of the junction unmatched. The CDR3 consists of 14 residues. The CDR3 spells CASSPRDRGYEQYF. As DNA, the CDR3 is TGTGCCAGCAGCCCCCGGGACAGGGGTTACGAGCAGTACTTC. The variable domain in full, with the rest retrieved from reference TRBV7-2 and TRBJ2-7, is GAGVSQSPSNKVTEKGKDVELRCDPISGHTALYWYRQSLGQGLEFLIYFQGNSAPDKSGLPSDRFSAERTGGSVSTLTIQRTQQEDSAVYLCASSPRDRGYEQYFGPGTRLTVT.

J is TRBJ1-1 and V is TRBV5-1; tentative D call: TRBD1 (6 bases). The CDR3 is 13 residues long. The germline V and J ends were trimmed by 4 bases and 1 base, with 8 bases remaining between them. Per germline, CDR1 SGHRS and CDR2 YFSETQ. CDR3 residues: CASSRGQNTEAFF. CDR3 DNA: TGCGCCAGCAGCAGGGGACAGAACACTGAAGCTTTCTTT.

V and J are TRBV9 and TRBJ2-5, with D maybe TRBD1 (6 bases). The J call may be in error: the DNA end matches TRBJ2-7 better. The germline V gene has CDR1 SGDLS and CDR2 YYNGEE. The CDR3 loop spans 15 amino acids. The CDR3 region is CASSVGQASSYEQYF. The CDR3 DNA sequence: TGTGCCAGCAGCGTAGGACAGGCGAGCTCCTACGAGCAGTACTTC.

V gene TRBV11-3 combines with J gene TRBJ1-1; weak D call: TRBD1 (5 bases). CDR1 and CDR2 (germline): SGHNT, YENEEA. The germline V and J ends were trimmed by 3 bases and 5 bases, with 7 bases remaining between them. The CDR3 is 12 amino acids. The CDR3 loop is CASSFRATEAFF. DNA of the CDR3: TGTGCCAGCAGCTTCAGGGCGACTGAAGCTTTCTTT.

This rearrangement joins TRBV9 to TRBJ2-1; 11 nucleotides line up with TRBD2. The CDR3 consists of 16 residues. Germline CDR1 SGDLS, CDR2 YYNGEE. With 2 bases clipped from V and 6 bases from J, the junction kept 7 bases outside the gene matches. The DNA for the CDR3 is TGTGCCAGCAGCGTTGGGACTAGCGGCACCCTCAATGAGCAGTTCTTC. Translating gives CASSVGTSGTLNEQFF.

This clone was picked up a small number of times. The genes are TRBV7-2 and TRBJ2-7; maybe TRBD2 (7 bases). The ends were cut back, 3 bases at V and 3 bases at J, with 21 bases in the middle. There are 17 residues in the CDR3. In germline, CDR1 is SGHTA, CDR2 FQGNSA. Here the CDR3 reads CASSLGQGRGIGYEQYF. In DNA form, the CDR3 reads TGTGCCAGCAGCTTGGGGCAGGGGAGGGGTATCGGCTACGAGCAGTACTTC. The full variable domain, rest sourced from reference TRBV7-2 and TRBJ2-7, is GAGVSQSPSNKVTEKGKDVELRCDPISGHTALYWYRQSLGQGLEFLIYFQGNSAPDKSGLPSDRFSAERTGGSVSTLTIQRTQQEDSAVYLCASSLGQGRGIGYEQYFGPGTRLTVT.

The rearrangement uses TRBV7-2 and TRBJ1-2, with TRBD1 matching over 9 bases. The germline gives CDR1 SGHTA, CDR2 FQGNSA. This CDR3 comprises 13 residues. Trimming at V came to 5 bases and at J to 6 bases, leaving 4 bases not matched to a gene. CDR3 bases: TGTGCCAGCAGCCGCGGGACAGGGAATGGCTACACCTTC. Protein sequence: CASSRGTGNGYTF.

CDR3 in amino acids: CASSQGLDILTSRQYF. In DNA, the CDR3 is TGCGCCAGCAGCCAAGGATTGGACATCCTGACTTCGCGGCAGTACTTC. The chain uses TRBV4-3 and TRBJ2-5, with D possibly TRBD1 on 5 matching bases. CDR3 size: 16 residues. V was pared by 1 base and J by 11 bases, with 23 bases between. Germline CDR1 and CDR2: LGHNA and YSLEER.

This clone was recorded a few times. The V call is TRBV18, the J call TRBJ2-7, with TRBD2 matching over 8 bases. From germline, CDR1 is KGHSH and CDR2 LQKENI. The CDR3 length is 15 residues. V lost 6 bases to trimming and J lost 0 bases; unmatched junction nucleotides: 7. As DNA, the CDR3 is TGTGCCAGCTCCCCGGGGGGGACCCCCTCCTACGAGCAGTACTTC. Protein: CASSPGGTPSYEQYF.

The genes are TRBV4-3 and TRBJ1-1, with D maybe TRBD1 (6 bases). CDR3 length: 13 residues. In germline, CDR1 is LGHNA, CDR2 YSLEER. Trimming removed 0 bases at V and 8 bases at J, with 10 bases between. CDR3 coding DNA: TGCGCCAGCAGCCAAGATAGAAGGGGGGAAGCTTTCTTT. It yields the protein CASSQDRRGEAFF.

The V gene is TRBV7-2, the J gene TRBJ2-7; D not resolved. Germline V gene sequence: CDR1 SGHTA, CDR2 FQGNSA. The CDR3 is 14 residues long. Trimming took 4 bases from V and 6 from J, leaving 16 bases between them. The CDR3 DNA sequence: TGTGCCAGCAGCTCAATGGGCCAAGCCTCCGAGCAGTACTTC. It codes for CASSSMGQASEQYF.

J is TRBJ2-7 and V is TRBV5-4; perhaps TRBD2 as D (6 bases). The ends were cut back, 0 bases at V and 5 bases at J, with 21 bases in the middle. The CDR3 extends over 17 amino acids. The germline V gene encodes CDR1 SGHNT and CDR2 YYREEE (reference sequence). CDR3 loop: CASSLGGGGIGVHEQYF. The CDR3 nucleotides read TGTGCCAGCAGCTTGGGGGGTGGCGGGATCGGAGTCCACGAGCAGTACTTC.

V is TRBV5-1 and J is TRBJ2-3, with 9 bases identical to TRBD1. The CDR3 has 15 residues. Germline V gene lookup returns CDR1 SGHRS and CDR2 YFSETQ. V trimming: 0 bases; J trimming: 3 bases; junction bases outside the gene matches: 2. CDR3 in DNA: TGCGCCAGCAGCTTGGTGGACAGGGGAACAGATACGCAGTATTTT. Amino acids: CASSLVDRGTDTQYF.

This rearrangement joins TRBV18 to TRBJ1-2; 9 nucleotides align to TRBD1. The CDR3 extends over 13 amino acids. From germline, CDR1 is KGHSH and CDR2 LQKENI. The ends lost 6 bases at V and 8 bases at J; junction bases unmatched: 7. The CDR3: CASSPTGGDGYTF. The CDR3 DNA follows: TGTGCCAGCTCTCCTACAGGGGGCGACGGCTACACCTTC.